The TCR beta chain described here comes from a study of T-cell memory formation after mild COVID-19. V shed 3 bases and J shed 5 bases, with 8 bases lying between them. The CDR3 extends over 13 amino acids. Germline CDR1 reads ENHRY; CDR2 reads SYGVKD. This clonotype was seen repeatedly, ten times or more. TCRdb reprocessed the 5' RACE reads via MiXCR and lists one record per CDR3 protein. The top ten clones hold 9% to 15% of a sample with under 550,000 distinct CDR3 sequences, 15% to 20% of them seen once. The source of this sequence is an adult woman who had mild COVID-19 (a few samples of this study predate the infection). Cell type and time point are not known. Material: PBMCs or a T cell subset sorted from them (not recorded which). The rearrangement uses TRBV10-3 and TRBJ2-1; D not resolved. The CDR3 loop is CAISDGRNNEQFF. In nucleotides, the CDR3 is TGTGCCATCAGTGATGGGCGAAACAATGAGCAGTTCTTC.